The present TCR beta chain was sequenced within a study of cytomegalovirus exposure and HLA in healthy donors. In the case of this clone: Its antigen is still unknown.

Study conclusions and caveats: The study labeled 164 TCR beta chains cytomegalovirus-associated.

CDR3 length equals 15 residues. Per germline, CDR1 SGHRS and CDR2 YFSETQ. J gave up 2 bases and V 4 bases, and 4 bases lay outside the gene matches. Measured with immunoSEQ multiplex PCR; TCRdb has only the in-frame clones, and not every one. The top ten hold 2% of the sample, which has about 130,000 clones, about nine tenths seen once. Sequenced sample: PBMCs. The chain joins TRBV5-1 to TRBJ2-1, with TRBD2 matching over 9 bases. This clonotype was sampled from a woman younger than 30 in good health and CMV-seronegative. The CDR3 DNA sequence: TGCGCCAGCAGCCCCTCTAGCGGGGCCTACAATGAGCAGTTCTTC. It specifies CASSPSSGAYNEQFF.